Listed here are 32 T cell receptor beta chains from one sample, sequenced in a study of blood T cell repertoires in COVID-19. Profiled with immunoSEQ multiplex PCR; TCRdb holds only in-frame clones, not every one. The sample lists about 440,000 clones, roughly 89% occurring once. Material: peripheral blood. The source is a woman aged 25 to 39 with acute or convalescent COVID-19.

This chain joins TRBV6-1 and TRBJ1-5; TRBD1 matches at 7 bases. CDR3 length: 16 residues. In germline, CDR1 is MNHNS, CDR2 SASEGT. V was pared by 1 base and J by 4 bases, with 7 bases of the junction left unmatched. CDR3 DNA: TGTGCCAGCAGTGAAGAGGGGGCGGGGTGGAATCAGCCCCAGCATTTT. Its translation: CASSEEGAGWNQPQHF.

This clone was found once. The chain carries TRBV4-2 and TRBJ1-3, with D possibly being TRBD1 (6 bases). The CDR3 consists of 13 residues. Trimming took 6 bases from V and 2 from J, leaving 8 bases between them. Germline CDR1 and CDR2: LGHNA and YNFKEQ. Written as DNA, the CDR3 is TGTGCCAGCAGGTCAGGGGCTGGAAACACCATATATTTT. Protein product: CASRSGAGNTIYF.

The rearrangement links TRBV24-1 to TRBJ1-1; TRBD1 agrees at 7 bases. Germline V gives CDR1 KGHDR, CDR2 SFDVKD. The CDR3 sequence is 16 residues long. The junction had 10 bases not matched to a gene; V was cut back by 7 bases and J by 0 bases. This CDR3 is CATRPSDRTMNTEAFF. CDR3 in DNA: TGTGCCACCAGGCCTTCGGACAGGACAATGAACACTGAAGCTTTCTTT.

The sample holds one count of this clone. The CDR3 protein is CASSLHSNQETQYF. The CDR3 region has the DNA TGTGCCAGCAGTTTGCATAGCAACCAAGAGACCCAGTACTTC. This chain joins TRBV27 and TRBJ2-5; D is unresolved. Trimming shortened V by 3 bases and J by 0 bases, and 8 bases separated the two germline ends. CDR1 MNHEY and CDR2 SMNVEV come from the germline V gene (reference sequence). This CDR3 has 14 amino acids.

This clone was observed a single time. This chain uses TRBV28 with TRBJ1-6; D not certain. V lost 7 bases and J 0 bases, leaving 7 bases between the germline ends. From germline, CDR1 is MDHEN and CDR2 SYDVKM. There are 14 residues in the CDR3. CDR3 in amino acids: CASTSSSYNSPLHF. The CDR3 DNA reads as TGTGCCAGCACCTCGAGCTCCTATAATTCACCCCTCCACTTT.

This clone turned up a few times. The chain is built from TRBV9 and TRBJ2-7; TRBD1 matches at 9 bases. The V and J ends lost 2 bases and 5 bases, in that order; junction bases with no gene match: 5. The CDR3 is 14 amino acids. Germline V lookup: CDR1 SGDLS, CDR2 YYNGEE. The CDR3: CASSVGQGLNEQYF. The DNA of the CDR3 is TGTGCCAGCAGCGTCGGACAGGGGTTGAACGAGCAGTACTTC.

This chain links TRBV11-2 with TRBJ2-5, with 9 bases that match TRBD1. V was pared by 4 bases and J by 5 bases, with 17 bases of the junction left unmatched. This CDR3 has 18 amino acids. The V gene's germline CDR1 is SGHAT and CDR2 FQNNGV. The CDR3 DNA sequence: TGTGCCAGCAGCTCGGGTCCCGGAAAGGACAGGGGATGGGAGACCCAGTACTTC. This translates into CASSSGPGKDRGWETQYF.

V gene TRBV30 combines with J gene TRBJ1-1; 9 bases line up with TRBD1. In germline, CDR1 is GTSNPN, CDR2 SVGIG (reference sequence). The CDR3 is 13 residues long. V trimming: 5 bases; J trimming: 4 bases; junction bases outside the gene matches: 5. The CDR3 loop is CAWGQGTSTEAFF. CDR3 DNA: TGTGCCTGGGGACAGGGGACGAGCACTGAAGCTTTCTTT.

The chain is built from TRBV9 and TRBJ1-1, with a weak D call TRBD1 (5 bases). The V gene lost 0 bases and the J gene lost 5 bases, with 17 bases spanning the gap. This CDR3 comprises 16 residues. The V gene's germline CDR1 is SGDLS and CDR2 YYNGEE. The CDR3 loop is CASSVGGGALGTEAFF. The CDR3, as DNA: TGTGCCAGCAGCGTAGGAGGAGGGGCCTTGGGGACTGAAGCTTTCTTT.

With respect to this clone: The same CDR3 can be traced to other DNA sequences in this sample. The rearrangement joins TRBV28 to TRBJ2-7; 9 bases are a match to TRBD1. The V gene's germline CDR1 is MDHEN and CDR2 SYDVKM. This CDR3 contains 13 residues. The V and J ends lost 6 bases and 3 bases, in that order; junction bases with no gene match: 3. CDR3 amino acids: CASRRTGVYEQYF. DNA of the CDR3: TGTGCCAGCAGAAGGACAGGGGTCTACGAGCAGTACTTC.

For the CDR3, the DNA is TGTGCCAGCAGTTTTTACCGCGGCATCCCTGAAAAACTGTTTTTT. It codes for CASSFYRGIPEKLFF. The chain has TRBV27 and TRBJ1-4; D gene unclear. V shed 3 bases and J shed 7 bases, with 15 bases lying between them. Germline V lookup: CDR1 MNHEY, CDR2 SMNVEV (reference sequence). This CDR3 is 15 amino acids long.

CDR3 sequence (DNA): TGTGCCAGCTCATCCGACAGCATCGCTGGAAACACCATATATTTT. Protein: CASSSDSIAGNTIYF. The genes are TRBV18 and TRBJ1-3, with a possible D match to TRBD1 (5 bases). Germline V lookup: CDR1 KGHSH, CDR2 LQKENI. The CDR3 is made up of 15 amino acids. Trimming cost V 5 bases and J 2 bases, with 13 bases left between them.

V gene TRBV4-1 combines with J gene TRBJ2-4; the D is unclear. The CDR3 is 18 residues long. Trimming took 3 bases from V and 0 from J, leaving 18 bases between them. Per germline, CDR1 MGHRA and CDR2 YSYEKL. The CDR3 is CASSQGAAGQLAKNIQYF. The CDR3 DNA sequence: TGCGCCAGCAGCCAGGGTGCGGCTGGCCAATTAGCCAAAAACATTCAGTACTTC.

The chain combines TRBV5-5 with TRBJ2-5, with D perhaps TRBD2 (5 bases). The CDR3 sequence is 15 residues long. V was pared by 1 base and J by 0 bases, with 10 bases between. The germline V gene has CDR1 SGHKS and CDR2 YYEKEE (reference sequence). CDR3 in amino acids: CASSLRGSYQETQYF. The CDR3 bases are TGTGCCAGCAGCTTGCGAGGGTCGTACCAAGAGACCCAGTACTTC.

This sequence joins TRBV9 and TRBJ2-1; a weak D match, TRBD1 (5 bases). The CDR3 has 15 residues. Germline CDR1 reads SGDLS; CDR2 reads YYNGEE. The V end was cut by 3 bases, the J end by 4 bases, with 14 bases between. The CDR3, as DNA: TGTGCCAGCAGCGATCGACAGAGCCTTTACAATGAGCAGTTCTTC. This sequence encodes CASSDRQSLYNEQFF.

The V and J genes are TRBV12-5 and TRBJ2-3; 12 bases match TRBD1. Germline V gene data show CDR1 as LGHNT and CDR2 as FRNRAP. CDR3 length equals 20 residues. J lost 5 bases, V lost 0 bases, and 15 bases had no gene match. The CDR3 nucleotides are TGTGCTAGTGGTTTGGTACCTAAGGGACAGGGGGCCGGCGGGGTAGATACGCAGTATTTT. Residues: CASGLVPKGQGAGGVDTQYF. The full variable domain, its missing parts supplied by reference TRBV12-5 and TRBJ2-3, is DARVTQTPRHKVTEMGQEVTMRCQPILGHNTVFWYRQTMMQGLELLAYFRNRAPLDDSGMPKDRFSAEMPDATLATLKIQPSEPRDSAVYFCASGLVPKGQGAGGVDTQYFGPGTRLTVL.

A single count supports this clone. The V call is TRBV5-1, the J call TRBJ2-7, with D tentatively TRBD2 (5 bases). Germline-derived CDR1 and CDR2 are SGHRS and YFSETQ. There are 18 residues in the CDR3. Trimming shortened V by 0 bases and J by 0 bases, and 19 bases separated the two germline ends. CDR3 residues: CASSLVVSGPGSSYEQYF. In DNA, the CDR3 is TGCGCCAGCAGCTTGGTGGTTTCGGGCCCGGGAAGCTCCTACGAGCAGTACTTC.

The V and J genes are TRBV19 and TRBJ2-3; 11 nucleotides line up with TRBD2. V trimming: 4 bases; J trimming: 3 bases; junction bases outside the gene matches: 12. This CDR3 comprises 18 residues. Germline V gene lookup returns CDR1 LNHDA and CDR2 SQIVND (reference sequence). CDR3 residues: CASSSFDLGTSGTDTQYF. The CDR3, as DNA: TGTGCCAGTAGTAGCTTTGACCTAGGGACTAGCGGAACAGATACGCAGTATTTT.

This clone was found once. The gene calls are TRBV6-2 or TRBV6-3 and TRBJ2-7; no definite D call. V gave up 6 bases and J gave up 4 bases, with 10 bases separating them. CDR3 size: 12 residues. Looked up from germline, CDR1 is MNHEY and CDR2 is SVGEGT. The CDR3 region is CASSPQAYEQYF. The CDR3 region has the DNA TGTGCCAGCAGCCCCCAGGCTTACGAGCAGTACTTC.

This chain connects TRBV6-5 to TRBJ1-5; 11 bases are shared with TRBD1. The germline V gene encodes CDR1 MNHEY and CDR2 SVGAGI. Unmatched junction bases numbered 2, after V lost 6 bases and J lost 4 bases. CDR3 size: 14 residues. The CDR3 reads CASRGQGVNQPQHF. The CDR3 DNA follows: TGTGCCAGCAGGGGACAGGGGGTGAATCAGCCCCAGCATTTT.

As for this clone: In the same sample, other DNA sequences code for this CDR3. The chain is built from TRBV19 and TRBJ2-1, with 8 bases lining up with TRBD2. Trimming at V came to 5 bases and at J to 5 bases, leaving 5 bases not matched to a gene. Germline V gene data show CDR1 as LNHDA and CDR2 as SQIVND (reference sequence). CDR3 size: 14 residues. This CDR3 reads CASSPGTRDNEQFF. CDR3 nucleotide sequence: TGTGCCAGTAGTCCCGGGACTAGGGACAATGAGCAGTTCTTC.

The gene calls are TRBV15 and TRBJ2-2, with D unclear. The germline CDR1 and CDR2 sequences are LNHNV and YYDKDF (reference sequence). This CDR3 region has 12 residues. Trimming pared 6 bases from V and 6 bases from J, leaving 8 bases between. CDR3 residues: CATSRLAGELFF. CDR3 nucleotide sequence: TGTGCCACCAGTCGCTTAGCCGGGGAGCTGTTTTTT.

The J gene is TRBJ1-6, the V gene TRBV6-5, with a possible D match to TRBD1 (6 bases). The length of the CDR3 is 15 residues. Trimming pared 10 bases from V and 0 bases from J, leaving 13 bases between. The germline CDR1 and CDR2 sequences are MNHEY and SVGAGI. CDR3 DNA sequence: TGTGCCACAACGGGGGGGGCCTCCTATAATTCACCCCTCCACTTT. Its translation is CATTGGASYNSPLHF.

The CDR3 here is CASQGEVSPLHF. The DNA of the CDR3 is TGTGCCTCCCAAGGGGAGGTTTCACCCCTCCACTTT. V gene TRBV28 combines with J gene TRBJ1-6, with a possible D match to TRBD1 (5 bases). The germline V gene encodes CDR1 MDHEN and CDR2 SYDVKM. CDR3 size: 12 residues. Trimming stripped 11 bases from V and 9 bases from J, with 14 bases between.

This chain joins TRBV5-6 and TRBJ2-6; 9 bases fit TRBD1. CDR1 and CDR2 from the germline V gene are SGHDT and YYEEEE. The ends lost 4 bases at V and 4 bases at J; junction bases unmatched: 6. There are 16 residues in the CDR3. In DNA, the CDR3 is TGTGCCAGCAGCGAAACAGGGGGCGCCGGGGCCAACGTCCTGACTTTC. It is translated as CASSETGGAGANVLTF.

The rearrangement uses TRBV25-1 and TRBJ1-4; the D gene is possibly TRBD1 (6 bases). Germline V gene sequence: CDR1 MGHDK, CDR2 SYGVNS. V was cut by 4 bases and J by 6 bases, with 18 bases left in between. The CDR3 is 16 residues long. CDR3 in DNA: TGTGCCAGCAGTGGCAAACAGGGCCCACTGGATGAAAAACTGTTTTTT. Its protein is CASSGKQGPLDEKLFF.

The rearrangement uses TRBV7-3 and TRBJ2-1; 8 bases fit TRBD2. CDR1 and CDR2 (germline): SGHTA, FQGTGA. CDR3 size: 15 residues. J was trimmed by 4 bases and V by 4 bases; bases with no gene match: 6. CDR3 coding DNA: TGTGCCAGCAGCTCCGCGGGGGGCGGTTACAATGAGCAGTTCTTC. It encodes CASSSAGGGYNEQFF.

The chain links TRBV10-3 to TRBJ2-2; 7 bases align to TRBD2. Losses at the gene ends were 8 bases for V and 3 bases for J; bases not matched to a gene: 6. Germline assignment: CDR1 ENHRY and CDR2 SYGVKD. The CDR3 extends over 14 amino acids. CDR3 bases: TGTGCCATCGGGGAGGGAGTCTACACCGGGGAGCTGTTTTTT. Amino acids: CAIGEGVYTGELFF.

This clone was detected once. The chain has TRBV7-9 and TRBJ1-1; 7 bases map to TRBD1. Trimming removed 1 base from V and 1 base from J; junction bases left unmatched: 9. The CDR3 is made up of 17 amino acids. The germline CDR1 and CDR2 sequences are SEHNR and FQNEAQ (reference sequence). CDR3 region: CASSLGDRQGKNTEAFF. The CDR3 nucleotides read TGTGCCAGCAGCTTAGGTGATCGACAGGGTAAGAACACTGAAGCTTTCTTT.

V and J are TRBV5-1 and TRBJ1-6, with a tentative D call TRBD1 (6 bases). CDR3 length equals 15 residues. CDR1 SGHRS and CDR2 YFSETQ come from the germline V gene. The V end was cut by 4 bases, the J end by 10 bases, with 18 bases between. CDR3 residues: CASSVGTPRNSPLHF. The CDR3 nucleotides read TGCGCCAGCAGCGTCGGGACACCTCGAAACTCACCCCTCCACTTT.

The rearrangement uses TRBV15 and TRBJ2-1; D perhaps matches TRBD2 (5 bases). V lost 5 bases and J 8 bases, leaving 25 bases between the germline ends. CDR3 length equals 17 residues. The germline gives CDR1 LNHNV, CDR2 YYDKDF (reference sequence). CDR3 DNA sequence: TGTGCCACCAGCTTTCCATTAGAGGCTAGCCGTAACGATGAGCAGTTCTTC. Its translation is CATSFPLEASRNDEQFF. Full variable domain (outside the CDR3, taken from reference TRBV15 and TRBJ2-1): DAMVIQNPRYQVTQFGKPVTLSCSQTLNHNVMYWYQQKSSQAPKLLFHYYDKDFNNEADTPDNFQSRRPNTSFCFLDIRSPGLGDTAMYLCATSFPLEASRNDEQFFGPGTRLTVL.

There are a few counts of this clone. CDR3 loop: CASSFATANTEAFF. CDR3 DNA sequence: TGTGCCAGCAGCTTTGCGACAGCGAACACTGAAGCTTTCTTT. V usage is TRBV5-5 and J usage is TRBJ1-1; possibly TRBD1 for D (5 bases). CDR3 length: 14 amino acids. The germline V gene encodes CDR1 SGHKS and CDR2 YYEKEE (reference sequence). V was cut by 2 bases and J by 1 base, with 9 bases left in between.